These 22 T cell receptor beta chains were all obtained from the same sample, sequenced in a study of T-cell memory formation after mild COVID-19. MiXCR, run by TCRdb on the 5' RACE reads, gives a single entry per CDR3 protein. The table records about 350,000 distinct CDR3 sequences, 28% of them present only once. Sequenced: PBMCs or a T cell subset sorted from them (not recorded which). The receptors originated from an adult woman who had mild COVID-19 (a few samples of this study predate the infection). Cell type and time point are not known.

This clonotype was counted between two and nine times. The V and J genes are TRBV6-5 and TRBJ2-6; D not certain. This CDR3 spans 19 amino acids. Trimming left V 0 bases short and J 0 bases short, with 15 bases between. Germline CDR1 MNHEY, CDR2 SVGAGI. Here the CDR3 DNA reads TGTGCCAGCAGTTACTCGCCACAGTTACTAAGCTCTGGGGCCAACGTCCTGACTTTC. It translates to CASSYSPQLLSSGANVLTF.

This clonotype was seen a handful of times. This chain's CDR3 is CASSFTGTSGYEQYF. CDR3 DNA sequence: TGTGCCAGCAGCTTTACCGGGACTAGCGGCTACGAGCAGTACTTC. The chain links TRBV7-2 to TRBJ2-7; TRBD2 matches at 11 bases. Germline CDR1 reads SGHTA; CDR2 reads FQGNSA. V lost 3 bases, J lost 3 bases, and 4 bases stayed unmatched. The CDR3 spans 15 residues.

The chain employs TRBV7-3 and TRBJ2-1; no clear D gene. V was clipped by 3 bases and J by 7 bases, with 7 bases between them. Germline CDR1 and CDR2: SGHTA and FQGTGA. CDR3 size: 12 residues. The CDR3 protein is CASSFSRNEQFF. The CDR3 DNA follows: TGTGCCAGCAGCTTTAGTCGAAATGAGCAGTTCTTC.

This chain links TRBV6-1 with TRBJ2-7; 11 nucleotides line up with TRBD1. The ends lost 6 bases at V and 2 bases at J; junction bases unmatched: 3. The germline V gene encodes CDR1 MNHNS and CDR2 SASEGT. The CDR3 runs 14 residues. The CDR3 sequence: CASSKGQGAYEQYF. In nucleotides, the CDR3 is TGTGCCAGCAGCAAGGGACAGGGGGCCTACGAGCAGTACTTC.

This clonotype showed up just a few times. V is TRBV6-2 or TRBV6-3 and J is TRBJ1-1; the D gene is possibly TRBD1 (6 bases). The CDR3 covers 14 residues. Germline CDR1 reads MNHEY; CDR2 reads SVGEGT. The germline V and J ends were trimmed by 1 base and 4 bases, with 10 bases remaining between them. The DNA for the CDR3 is TGTGCCAGCAGTTACTTGCAGGGGCTCACTGAAGCTTTCTTT. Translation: CASSYLQGLTEAFF.

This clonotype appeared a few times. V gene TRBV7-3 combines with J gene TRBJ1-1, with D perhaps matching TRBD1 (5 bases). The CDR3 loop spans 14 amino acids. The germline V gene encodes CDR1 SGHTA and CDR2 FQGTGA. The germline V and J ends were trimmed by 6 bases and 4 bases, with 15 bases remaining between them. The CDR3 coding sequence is TGTGCCAGCAGTTTAGCGGGGGGGGGCACTGAAGCTTTCTTT. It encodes CASSLAGGGTEAFF.

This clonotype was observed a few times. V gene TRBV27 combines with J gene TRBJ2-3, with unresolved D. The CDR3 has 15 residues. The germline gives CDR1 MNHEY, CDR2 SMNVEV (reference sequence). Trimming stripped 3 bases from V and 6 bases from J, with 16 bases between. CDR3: CASSFATIEADTQYF. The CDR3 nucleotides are TGTGCCAGCAGTTTCGCCACGATTGAGGCGGATACGCAGTATTTT.

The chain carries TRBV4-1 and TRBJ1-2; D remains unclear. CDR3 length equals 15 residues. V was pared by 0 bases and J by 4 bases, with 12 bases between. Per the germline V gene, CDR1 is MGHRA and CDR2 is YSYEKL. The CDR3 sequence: CASSQEDGIPYGYTF. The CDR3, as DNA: TGCGCCAGCAGCCAAGAGGACGGGATACCCTATGGCTACACCTTC.

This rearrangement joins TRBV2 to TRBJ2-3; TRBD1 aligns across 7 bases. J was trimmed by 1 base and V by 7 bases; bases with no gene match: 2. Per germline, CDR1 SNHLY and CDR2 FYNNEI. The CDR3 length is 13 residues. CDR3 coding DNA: TGTGCCAGCACCCAGGGGGGCACAGATACGCAGTATTTT. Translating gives CASTQGGTDTQYF.

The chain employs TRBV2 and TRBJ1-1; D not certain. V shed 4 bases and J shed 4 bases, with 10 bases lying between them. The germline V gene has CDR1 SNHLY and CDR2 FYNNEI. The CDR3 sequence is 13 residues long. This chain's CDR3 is CASSVLEGTEAFF. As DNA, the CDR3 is TGTGCCAGCAGTGTGCTTGAAGGCACTGAAGCTTTCTTT.

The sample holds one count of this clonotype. The CDR3: CASTTGRGQTISPLHF. The CDR3 coding sequence is TGTGCCAGCACAACTGGGCGGGGACAGACTATATCACCCCTCCACTTT. V gene TRBV25-1 combines with J gene TRBJ1-6; the match to TRBD1 covers 7 bases. The CDR3 is 16 residues long. The germline V gene encodes CDR1 MGHDK and CDR2 SYGVNS. V was clipped by 7 bases and J by 10 bases; unmatched bases: 16.

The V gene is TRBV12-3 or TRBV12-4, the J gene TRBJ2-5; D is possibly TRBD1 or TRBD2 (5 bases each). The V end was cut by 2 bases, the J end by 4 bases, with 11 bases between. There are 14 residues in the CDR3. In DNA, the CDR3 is TGTGCCAGCAGTTTATGGGACGAAGGAGAGACCCAGTACTTC. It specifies CASSLWDEGETQYF.

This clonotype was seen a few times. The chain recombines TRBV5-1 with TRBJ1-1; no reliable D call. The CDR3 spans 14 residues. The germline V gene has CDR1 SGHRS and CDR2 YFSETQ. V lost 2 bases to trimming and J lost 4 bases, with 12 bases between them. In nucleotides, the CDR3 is TGCGCCAGCAGCTTACGGGCTCCGAGCACTGAAGCTTTCTTT. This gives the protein CASSLRAPSTEAFF.

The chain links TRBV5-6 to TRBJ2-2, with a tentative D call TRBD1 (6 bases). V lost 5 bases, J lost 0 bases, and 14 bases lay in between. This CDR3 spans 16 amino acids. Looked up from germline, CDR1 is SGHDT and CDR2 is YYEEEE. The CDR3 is CASRLQGSANTGELFF. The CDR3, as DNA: TGTGCCAGCAGACTACAGGGAAGCGCGAACACCGGGGAGCTGTTTTTT.

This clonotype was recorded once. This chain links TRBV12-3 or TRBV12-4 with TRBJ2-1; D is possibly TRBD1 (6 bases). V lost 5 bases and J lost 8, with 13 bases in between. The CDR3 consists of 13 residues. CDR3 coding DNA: TGTGCCAGCAGTCGAGCAGGGGTCGATGAGCAGTTCTTC. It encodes CASSRAGVDEQFF.

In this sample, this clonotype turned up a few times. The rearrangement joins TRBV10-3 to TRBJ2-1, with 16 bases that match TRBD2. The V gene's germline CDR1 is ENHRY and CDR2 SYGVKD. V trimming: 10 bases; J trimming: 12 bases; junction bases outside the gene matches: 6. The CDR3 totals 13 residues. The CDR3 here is CATGLAGGPGQFF. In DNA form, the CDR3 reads TGTGCCACGGGACTAGCGGGAGGGCCCGGGCAGTTCTTC.

In DNA, the CDR3 is TGTGCCTGGATCGGGACAGGGTCCTACACCTTC. It specifies CAWIGTGSYTF. This rearrangement joins TRBV30 to TRBJ1-2; the match to TRBD1 covers 9 bases. Unmatched junction bases numbered 4, after V lost 4 bases and J lost 10 bases. CDR3 length: 11 amino acids. The germline CDR1 and CDR2 sequences are GTSNPN and SVGIG (reference sequence).

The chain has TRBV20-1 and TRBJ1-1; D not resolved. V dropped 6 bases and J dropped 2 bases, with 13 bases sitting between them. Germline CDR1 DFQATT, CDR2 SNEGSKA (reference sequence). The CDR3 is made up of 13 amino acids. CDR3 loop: CSAPKGFNTEAFF. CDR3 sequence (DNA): TGCAGTGCCCCAAAGGGATTTAACACTGAAGCTTTCTTT.

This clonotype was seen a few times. The CDR3 reads CSVRLDGAYEQYF. The CDR3 nucleotides read TGCAGCGTCCGATTGGACGGGGCCTACGAGCAGTACTTC. This chain links TRBV29-1 with TRBJ2-7; TRBD2 is a possible D gene (5 bases). The CDR3 runs 13 residues. Germline-derived CDR1 and CDR2 are SQVTM and ANQGSEA. Trimming removed 6 bases from V and 2 bases from J, with 14 bases in between.

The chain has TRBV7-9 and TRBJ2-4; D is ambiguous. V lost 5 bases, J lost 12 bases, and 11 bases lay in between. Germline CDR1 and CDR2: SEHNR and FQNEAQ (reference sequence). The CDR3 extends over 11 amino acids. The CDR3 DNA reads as TGTGCCAGCAGCGGTGGCAGCCGTCAGTACTTC. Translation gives CASSGGSRQYF.

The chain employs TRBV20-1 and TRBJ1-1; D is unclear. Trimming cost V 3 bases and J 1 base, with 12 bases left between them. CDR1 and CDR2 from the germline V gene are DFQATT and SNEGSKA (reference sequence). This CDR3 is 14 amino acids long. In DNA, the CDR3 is TGCAGTGCTAGGTACGCGGAGTCGAACACTGAAGCTTTCTTT. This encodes CSARYAESNTEAFF.

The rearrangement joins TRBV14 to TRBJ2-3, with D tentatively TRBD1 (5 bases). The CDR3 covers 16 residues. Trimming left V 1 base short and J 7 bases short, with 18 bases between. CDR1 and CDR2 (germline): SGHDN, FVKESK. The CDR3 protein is CASSQGLTAPPNTQYF. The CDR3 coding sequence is TGTGCCAGCAGCCAAGGATTGACAGCCCCACCAAATACGCAGTATTTT.